This T cell receptor (beta chain) came from a study of blood T cell repertoires in COVID-19. The wider study: The United States, Italy and Spain provided the acute and convalescent COVID-19 samples.

Per germline, CDR1 SGHTA and CDR2 FQGNSA. The CDR3 is 16 amino acids. The V gene end was trimmed by 4 bases and the J gene end by 0 bases; junction bases not matched to a gene: 4. Here immunoSEQ multiplex PCR was the method, and the copy in TCRdb shows in-frame clones only, minus some. The sample carries 250,000 to 300,000 clones, approximately 92% recorded once. This chain uses TRBV7-2 with TRBJ2-5, with 11 bases lining up with TRBD2. Source material: PBMCs or T cells enriched from blood (not recorded which). The clonotype comes from a woman in her 30s who had recovered from COVID-19. The CDR3 DNA is TGTGCCAGCAGCTGGCTAGCGGGAGGTAACCAAGAGACCCAGTACTTC. Translation gives CASSWLAGGNQETQYF.